Listed below are T cell receptor beta chains from one sample, sequenced in a study of cytomegalovirus exposure and HLA in healthy donors. The repertoire was sequenced with immunoSEQ multiplex PCR; TCRdb's copy has only in-frame clones and lacks some. This sample has more than 200,000 clones, with 65% to 80% found just once. The material sequenced was PBMCs. The origin of the receptors is a man aged 35-49 years in good health and CMV-seronegative. Both conserved end residues are trimmed from each CDR3. A D gene is named only where the DNA matches it firmly.

CDR3 protein: ATTLTRGYNEQF; V gene: TRBV2; D gene: NA; J gene: TRBJ2-1
CDR3 protein: ASSPGTEAF; V gene: TRBV7-3; D gene: NA; J gene: TRBJ1-1
CDR3 protein: ASSLARGSGRYNEQF; V gene: TRBV7-2; D gene: NA; J gene: TRBJ2-1
CDR3 protein: ASSHGLAGAHTQY; V gene: TRBV7-2; D gene: TRBD2; J gene: TRBJ2-3
CDR3 protein: ASSQRQGDWSYEQY; V gene: TRBV4-1; D gene: TRBD1; J gene: TRBJ2-7
CDR3 protein: ASREQGQGEKLF; V gene: TRBV2; D gene: TRBD1; J gene: TRBJ1-4
CDR3 protein: ASSLGRGATNEKLF; V gene: TRBV7-6; D gene: NA; J gene: TRBJ1-4
CDR3 protein: ASSDRYEQY; V gene: TRBV6-1; D gene: NA; J gene: TRBJ2-7
CDR3 protein: ASSFRDRGSGYT; V gene: TRBV7-2; D gene: TRBD1; J gene: TRBJ1-2
CDR3 protein: ASSQDLAWDTGNTIY; V gene: TRBV4-2; D gene: NA; J gene: TRBJ1-3
CDR3 protein: ASSSLESPLH; V gene: TRBV27; D gene: NA; J gene: TRBJ1-6
CDR3 protein: ASSVTGSGNTIY; V gene: TRBV9; D gene: NA; J gene: TRBJ1-3
CDR3 protein: ASSQDGSPDSNYGYT; V gene: TRBV4-2; D gene: NA; J gene: TRBJ1-2
CDR3 protein: ASSQARDTQY; V gene: TRBV4-3; D gene: NA; J gene: TRBJ2-3
CDR3 protein: AIGTGETGELF; V gene: TRBV10-3; D gene: TRBD1; J gene: TRBJ2-2
CDR3 protein: ASSLIQGSAGELF; V gene: TRBV7-2; D gene: NA; J gene: TRBJ2-2
CDR3 protein: ASSYPQGGGTEAF; V gene: TRBV28; D gene: TRBD1; J gene: TRBJ1-1
CDR3 protein: ASSLEGGAGYT; V gene: TRBV7-9; D gene: NA; J gene: TRBJ1-2
CDR3 protein: ASSSINRGGTDTQY; V gene: TRBV5-4; D gene: NA; J gene: TRBJ2-3
CDR3 protein: ASSLKRERTGELF; V gene: TRBV5-4; D gene: TRBD2; J gene: TRBJ2-2
CDR3 protein: ASSRTAYNEQF; V gene: TRBV18; D gene: NA; J gene: TRBJ2-1
CDR3 protein: ASSLGTDNTEAF; V gene: TRBV5-1; D gene: NA; J gene: TRBJ1-1
CDR3 protein: AIRQGNSPLH; V gene: TRBV10-3; D gene: NA; J gene: TRBJ1-6
CDR3 protein: ASSPATGRVRQF; V gene: TRBV27; D gene: NA; J gene: TRBJ2-1
CDR3 protein: ASSSDRGGYNEQF; V gene: TRBV7-3; D gene: TRBD1; J gene: TRBJ2-1
CDR3 protein: ASSLVRGSNEQF; V gene: TRBV5-1; D gene: NA; J gene: TRBJ2-1
CDR3 protein: ASSRGQGASGYGYT; V gene: TRBV19; D gene: TRBD1; J gene: TRBJ1-2
CDR3 protein: ASGIPDTSNSPLH; V gene: TRBV12-5; D gene: NA; J gene: TRBJ1-6
CDR3 protein: ASSQVSENTEAF; V gene: TRBV4-2; D gene: NA; J gene: TRBJ1-1
CDR3 protein: ASSLVPSRNTGELF; V gene: TRBV5-1; D gene: NA; J gene: TRBJ2-2
CDR3 protein: ASSLRVGNTIY; V gene: TRBV6-5; D gene: NA; J gene: TRBJ1-3
CDR3 protein: ASRARQGTSGNTIY; V gene: TRBV5-1; D gene: TRBD1; J gene: TRBJ1-3
CDR3 protein: ASTRTGRDEKLF; V gene: TRBV4-1; D gene: TRBD1; J gene: TRBJ1-4
CDR3 protein: ASRGGANYGYT; V gene: TRBV7-2; D gene: NA; J gene: TRBJ1-2
CDR3 protein: ASSLHGGSGTGELF; V gene: TRBV7-3; D gene: TRBD2; J gene: TRBJ2-2
CDR3 protein: ASSSRNTEAF; V gene: TRBV19; D gene: NA; J gene: TRBJ1-1
CDR3 protein: ASSTGTAFGNTIY; V gene: TRBV6-1; D gene: TRBD1; J gene: TRBJ1-3
CDR3 protein: ASSNLLASGETQY; V gene: TRBV11-2; D gene: TRBD2; J gene: TRBJ2-5
CDR3 protein: ASSLDRGEQY; V gene: TRBV5-1; D gene: TRBD1; J gene: TRBJ2-7
CDR3 protein: ASSLTLAMNTGELF; V gene: TRBV5-4; D gene: NA; J gene: TRBJ2-2
CDR3 protein: SSSLQGARINEQY; V gene: TRBV7-9; D gene: TRBD1; J gene: TRBJ2-7
CDR3 protein: ASSLTPGTGAYEQY; V gene: TRBV5-5; D gene: TRBD1; J gene: TRBJ2-7
CDR3 protein: ASSTGQGPYGYT; V gene: TRBV7-2; D gene: TRBD1; J gene: TRBJ1-2
CDR3 protein: ASRTQVSSYEQY; V gene: TRBV19; D gene: NA; J gene: TRBJ2-7
CDR3 protein: ATSSETGTWETQY; V gene: TRBV15; D gene: NA; J gene: TRBJ2-5
CDR3 protein: ASREDWRNTEAF; V gene: TRBV6-5; D gene: NA; J gene: TRBJ1-1
CDR3 protein: ASRFSGIVLNTEAF; V gene: TRBV12-2; D gene: NA; J gene: TRBJ1-1
CDR3 protein: ASSQDPSEAF; V gene: TRBV4-3; D gene: NA; J gene: TRBJ1-1
CDR3 protein: ASSLAGGRYEQY; V gene: TRBV7-8; D gene: TRBD2; J gene: TRBJ2-7
CDR3 protein: ASSLGGQGSYEQY; V gene: TRBV5-4; D gene: TRBD1; J gene: TRBJ2-7
CDR3 protein: ASSLSPNPRDLWSEAF; V gene: TRBV7-2; D gene: NA; J gene: TRBJ1-1
CDR3 protein: ASKSGYGIGTDTQY; V gene: TRBV25-1; D gene: NA; J gene: TRBJ2-3
CDR3 protein: SGRDSYTGELF; V gene: TRBV29-1; D gene: TRBD1; J gene: TRBJ2-2
CDR3 protein: ASSLESPGSYNEQF; V gene: TRBV28; D gene: NA; J gene: TRBJ2-1
CDR3 protein: ASSPGDLAKNIQY; V gene: TRBV5-1; D gene: NA; J gene: TRBJ2-4